This TCR beta chain was captured in a study of CD8+CD57+ T cells in acquired aplastic anemia. Study information: Sorted cells (CD4+ and CD8+) yielded DNA amounts that averaged around 3.1 ug. An average of roughly 11 million reads for CD4+ cells was obtained from healthy donors. Broader study findings: Shared by patients and controls, fewer than 30 CD8+ CDR3s were abundant in patients.

This clonotype has just a few counts. Its cognate antigen is unknown. TCR beta VDJ and CDR3 profiles were obtained from a genomic DNA template. Via MiXCR, TCRdb re-called the reads, giving one row per CDR3 protein. This sample has more than 150,000 distinct CDR3 sequences; around half occur once, and the top ten carry approximately 2.9%. Sequencing was carried out using sorted CD4+, CD8+, or CD8+CD57+ T cells (not recorded which) from PBMCs. The sequence was obtained from a human donor in good health.

The chain's CDR3 is CASSPDPGQKSGANVLTF. DNA for the CDR3: TGTGCCAGCAGCCCGGACCCGGGACAGAAGTCTGGGGCCAACGTCCTGACTTTC. This rearrangement joins TRBV11-1 to TRBJ2-6; 7 nucleotides line up with TRBD1. Germline CDR1 and CDR2: SGHAT and FQDESV (reference sequence). The trim removed 5 bases at V and 1 base at J, leaving 11 bases unmatched. The CDR3 is made up of 18 amino acids.